This section outlines one T cell receptor beta chain sequence together with its context. Its antigen is not identified. This CDR3 has 15 residues. In germline, CDR1 is LNHDA, CDR2 SQIVND (reference sequence). J was trimmed by 5 bases and V by 1 base; bases with no gene match: 4. The data originate from a study of cytomegalovirus exposure and HLA in healthy donors. Study-level points and caveats: Later work showed greater clonal expansion in HLA-associated TCR beta chains than in equally common others. The classifier, whose performance was assessed in both the original and validation cohorts, reportedly diagnosed cytomegalovirus status with high specificity and sensitivity. TCR beta V segments were, for the most part, productive about 87% or about 30% of the time in an earlier analysis. The study flagged some 170 TCR beta chains as cytomegalovirus-associated.

With 60 Vbeta and 13 Jbeta primers, the PCR was carried out. Profiling relied on immunoSEQ multiplex PCR, and the TCRdb table lists in-frame clones only, not all of them. The table records about 180,000 clones, roughly 78% of them present only once. What was sequenced was PBMCs. This sequence was found in a woman between 40 and 55 years old in good health and CMV-seronegative. The chain is built from TRBV19 and TRBJ1-5; 8 positions agree with TRBD1. CDR3 in amino acids: CASSIVDRGDQPQHF. DNA for the CDR3: TGTGCCAGTAGTATAGTTGACAGGGGCGATCAGCCCCAGCATTTT.